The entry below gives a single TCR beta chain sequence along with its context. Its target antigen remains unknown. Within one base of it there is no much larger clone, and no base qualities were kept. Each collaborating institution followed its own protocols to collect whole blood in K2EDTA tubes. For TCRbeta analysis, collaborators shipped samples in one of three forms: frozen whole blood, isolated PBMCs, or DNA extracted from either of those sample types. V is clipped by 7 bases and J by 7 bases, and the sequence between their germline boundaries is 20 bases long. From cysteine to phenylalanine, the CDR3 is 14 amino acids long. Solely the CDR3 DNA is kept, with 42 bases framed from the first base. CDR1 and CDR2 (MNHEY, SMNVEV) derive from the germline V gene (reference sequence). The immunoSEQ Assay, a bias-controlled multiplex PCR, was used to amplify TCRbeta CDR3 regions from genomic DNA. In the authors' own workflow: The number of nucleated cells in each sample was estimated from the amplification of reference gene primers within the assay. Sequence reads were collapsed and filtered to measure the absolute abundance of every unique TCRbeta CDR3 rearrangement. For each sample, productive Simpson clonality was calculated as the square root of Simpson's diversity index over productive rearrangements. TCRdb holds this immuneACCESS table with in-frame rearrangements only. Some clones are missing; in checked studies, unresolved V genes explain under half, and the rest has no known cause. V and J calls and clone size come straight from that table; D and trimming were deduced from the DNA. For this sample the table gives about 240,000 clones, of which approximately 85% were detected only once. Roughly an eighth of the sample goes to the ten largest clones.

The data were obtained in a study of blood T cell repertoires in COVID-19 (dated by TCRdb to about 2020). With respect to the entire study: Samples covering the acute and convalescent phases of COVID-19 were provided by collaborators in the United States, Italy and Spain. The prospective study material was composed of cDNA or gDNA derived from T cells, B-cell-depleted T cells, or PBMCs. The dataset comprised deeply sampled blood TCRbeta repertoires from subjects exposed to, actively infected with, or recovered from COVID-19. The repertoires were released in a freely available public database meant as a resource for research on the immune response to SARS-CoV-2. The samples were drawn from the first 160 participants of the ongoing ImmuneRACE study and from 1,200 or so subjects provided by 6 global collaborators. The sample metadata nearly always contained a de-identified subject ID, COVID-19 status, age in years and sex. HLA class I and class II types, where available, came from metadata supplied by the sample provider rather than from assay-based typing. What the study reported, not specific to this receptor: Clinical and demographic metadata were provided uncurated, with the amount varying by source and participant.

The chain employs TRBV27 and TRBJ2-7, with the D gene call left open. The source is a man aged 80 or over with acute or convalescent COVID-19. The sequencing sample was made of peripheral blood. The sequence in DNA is TGTGCCAGCAAGTTGGAAACCCGTCACGGGGAGCAGTACTTC. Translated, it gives CASKLETRHGEQYF.